The 2 T cell receptor beta chains given below trace back to one sample, sequenced in a study of blood T cell repertoires in COVID-19. Here immunoSEQ multiplex PCR was the method, and the copy in TCRdb shows in-frame clones only, minus some. Found here are 110,000 to 150,000 clones, just over 85% of them singletons; the top ten hold more than 3.5%. The material sequenced was PBMCs or T cells enriched from blood (not recorded which). The origin of the receptors is a man in his fifties who had recovered from COVID-19.

The gene calls are TRBV2 and TRBJ2-1; perhaps TRBD1 as D (6 bases). The germline CDR1 and CDR2 sequences are SNHLY and FYNNEI. Trimming cost V 7 bases and J 6 bases, with 7 bases left between them. The CDR3 has 11 residues. This CDR3 reads CASTGANEQFF. The DNA of the CDR3 is TGTGCCAGCACAGGGGCCAATGAGCAGTTCTTC.

The V and J genes are TRBV5-1 and TRBJ2-4, with D perhaps TRBD1 (5 bases). The CDR3 loop spans 17 amino acids. Trimming stripped 0 bases from V and 0 bases from J, with 13 bases between. The germline CDR1 and CDR2 sequences are SGHRS and YFSETQ. CDR3 in amino acids: CASSLGSGSEAKNIQYF. The CDR3 DNA reads TGCGCCAGCAGCTTGGGGTCAGGGTCTGAAGCCAAAAACATTCAGTACTTC. Variable domain in full (rest from reference TRBV5-1 and TRBJ2-4): KAGVTQTPRYLIKTRGQQVTLSCSPISGHRSVSWYQQTPGQGLQFLFEYFSETQRNKGNFPGRFSGRQFSNSRSEMNVSTLELGDSALYLCASSLGSGSEAKNIQYFGAGTRLSVL.